This T cell receptor beta chain comes out of a study of blood T cell repertoires in COVID-19. Germline CDR1 and CDR2: SEHNR and FQNEAQ (reference sequence). Trimming pared 5 bases from V and 1 base from J, leaving 26 bases between. There are 19 residues in the CDR3. Sequencing used immunoSEQ multiplex PCR; TCRdb keeps in-frame clones, though not all of them. The data contain 60,000 to 75,000 clones, 75% to 90% of them singletons. This sequence was found in a man in his fifties with active COVID-19. Input material: peripheral blood. This sequence joins TRBV7-9 and TRBJ1-2; perhaps TRBD1 as D (6 bases). The CDR3 sequence: CASSPKGGTDPTINYGYTF. The CDR3, as DNA: TGTGCCAGCAGCCCAAAGGGGGGGACCGACCCCACAATTAACTATGGCTACACCTTC.